A selection of T cell receptor beta chains follows, all from one sample in a study of CD8+ T cells in alopecia areata. The protocol was immunoSEQ multiplex PCR, while the TCRdb copy is restricted to in-frame clones and leaves out a portion. The sample has about 110,000 clones; 50% to 60% are singletons. The source material was NKG2D-low CD8+ T cells sorted from blood. Receptors originate from a human donor with alopecia areata. CDR3s include the opening cysteine and the closing phenylalanine or tryptophan. D genes are given only for firm matches. Clone size is given for some rows only: seen once, a few or many times, or a class if the clone is expanded.

v_gene	abundance	d_gene	j_gene	CDR3nt	CDR3aa
TRBV9	NA	NA	TRBJ2-7	TGTGCCAGCAGCCCAGGACAGCTTACTTCCTACGAGCAGTACTTC	CASSPGQLTSYEQYF
TRBV5-1	NA	TRBD2	TRBJ2-1	TGCGCCAGCAGCTTGATCGGGAGGAGGCTGGATGAGCAGTTCTTC	CASSLIGRRLDEQFF
TRBV19	few	NA	TRBJ1-1	TGTGCCAGTAGTATGTGGCAAAATTCTGAAGCTTTCTTT	CASSMWQNSEAFF
TRBV7-9	NA	TRBD1	TRBJ1-2	TGTGCCAGCAGCACACGACCTTGGACAGGCGCTAACTATGGCTACACCTTC	CASSTRPWTGANYGYTF
TRBV9	NA	TRBD2	TRBJ2-1	TGTGCCACCGGGGAAGGGGTTAGCGGGGCCTACAATGAGCAGTTCTTC	CATGEGVSGAYNEQFF
TRBV19	few	NA	TRBJ1-5	TGTGCCAGTAGTCGGCAGGGACCACGGCCCCAGCATTTT	CASSRQGPRPQHF
TRBV5-1	NA	NA	TRBJ2-1	TGCGCCAGCAGCTTGGTCGCAGGAGGGTCCACTGAGCAGTTCTTC	CASSLVAGGSTEQFF
TRBV27	NA	NA	TRBJ2-7	TGTGCCAGCAGTTTAGGGTCCAACTACGAGCAGTACTTC	CASSLGSNYEQYF
TRBV27	NA	NA	TRBJ2-1	TGTGCCAGCAGCCTCCCAGGAAATGAGCAGTTCTTC	CASSLPGNEQFF
TRBV4-1	NA	TRBD2	TRBJ2-1	TGCGCCAGCAGCCAGCAGACTAGCCGAATCCTCCCGGATGAGCAGTTCTTC	CASSQQTSRILPDEQFF